This TCR beta chain stems from a study of graft-versus-host responses after intestinal transplantation. The overall study: The transplants performed in recipients were multivisceral, liver-intestinal, or isolated intestinal. Following induction with anti-thymocyte globulin, all recipients were given tacrolimus and steroids for approximately three years.

Study outcomes and limitations: There were GvH clones found in recipient marrow, and some of them appeared first in ileum or blood.

Assay used: immunoSEQ multiplex PCR; TCRdb lists only in-frame clones, some missing. The repertoire includes 70,000 to 95,000 clones, 80% to 95% of them detected once, and about 1.1% sits in the top ten. For this clone: What it binds is not known.

Trimming pared 7 bases from V and 5 bases from J, leaving 17 bases between. From germline, CDR1 is LNHDA and CDR2 SQIVND (reference sequence). The CDR3 totals 14 residues. The clonotype was recovered from a human donor who was the organ donor for an intestinal transplant. Source: unstimulated CD8+ T cells sorted from spleen or lymph node cells, taken before transplant. The gene calls are TRBV19 and TRBJ2-5, with D possibly matching TRBD2 (6 bases). The CDR3 sequence: CASTLGASGETQYF. The CDR3 coding sequence is TGTGCCAGTACCCTCGGTGCGAGCGGGGAGACCCAGTACTTC.